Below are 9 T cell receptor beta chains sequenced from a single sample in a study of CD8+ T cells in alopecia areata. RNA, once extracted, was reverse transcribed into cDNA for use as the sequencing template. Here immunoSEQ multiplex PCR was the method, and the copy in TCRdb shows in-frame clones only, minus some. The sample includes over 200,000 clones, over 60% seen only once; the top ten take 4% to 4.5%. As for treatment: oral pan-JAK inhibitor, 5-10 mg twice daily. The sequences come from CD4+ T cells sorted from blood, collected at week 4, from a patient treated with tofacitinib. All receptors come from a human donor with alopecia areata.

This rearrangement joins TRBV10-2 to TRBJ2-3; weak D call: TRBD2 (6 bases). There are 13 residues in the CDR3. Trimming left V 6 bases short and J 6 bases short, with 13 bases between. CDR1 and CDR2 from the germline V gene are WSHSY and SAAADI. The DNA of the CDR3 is TGCGCCAGCAGGCCAACTAGCTCTGATACGCAGTATTTT. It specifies CASRPTSSDTQYF.

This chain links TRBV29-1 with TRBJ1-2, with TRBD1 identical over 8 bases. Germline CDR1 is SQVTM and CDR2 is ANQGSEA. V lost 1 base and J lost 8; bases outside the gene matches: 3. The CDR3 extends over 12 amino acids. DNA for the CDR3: TGCAGCGTTGAAGCAGGGGGCTTCGGCTACACCTTC. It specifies CSVEAGGFGYTF.

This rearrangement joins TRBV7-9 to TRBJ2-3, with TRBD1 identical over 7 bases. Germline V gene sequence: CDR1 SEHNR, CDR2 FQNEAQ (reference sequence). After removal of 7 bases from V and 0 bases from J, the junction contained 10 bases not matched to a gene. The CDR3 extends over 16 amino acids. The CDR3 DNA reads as TGTGCCAGCACCCAGCCGGGACAGCTCAGCACAGATACGCAGTATTTT. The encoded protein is CASTQPGQLSTDTQYF.

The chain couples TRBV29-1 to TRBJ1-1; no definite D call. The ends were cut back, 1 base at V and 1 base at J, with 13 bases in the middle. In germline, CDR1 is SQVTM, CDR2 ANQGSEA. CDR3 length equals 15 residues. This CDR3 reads CSVEGPTSRNTEAFF. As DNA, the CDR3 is TGCAGCGTTGAAGGGCCGACCTCACGGAACACTGAAGCTTTCTTT.

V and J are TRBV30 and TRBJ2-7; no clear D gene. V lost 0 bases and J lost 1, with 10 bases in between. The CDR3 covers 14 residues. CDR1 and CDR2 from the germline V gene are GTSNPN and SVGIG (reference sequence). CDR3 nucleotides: TGTGCCTGGAGTGTACGTCGTCGTTCCTACGAGCAGTACTTC. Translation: CAWSVRRRSYEQYF.

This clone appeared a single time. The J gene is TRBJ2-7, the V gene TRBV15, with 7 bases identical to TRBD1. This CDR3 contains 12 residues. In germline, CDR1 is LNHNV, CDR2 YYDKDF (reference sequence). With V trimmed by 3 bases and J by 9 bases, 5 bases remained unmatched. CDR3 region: CATSRDRSRQYF. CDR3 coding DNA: TGTGCCACCAGCAGGGACAGGTCCCGGCAGTACTTC.

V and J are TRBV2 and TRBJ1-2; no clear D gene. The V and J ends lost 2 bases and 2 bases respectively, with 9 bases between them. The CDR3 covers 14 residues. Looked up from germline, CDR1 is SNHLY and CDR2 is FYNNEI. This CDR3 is CASSEIVNNYGYTF. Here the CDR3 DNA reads TGTGCCAGCAGTGAAATTGTTAACAACTATGGCTACACCTTC.

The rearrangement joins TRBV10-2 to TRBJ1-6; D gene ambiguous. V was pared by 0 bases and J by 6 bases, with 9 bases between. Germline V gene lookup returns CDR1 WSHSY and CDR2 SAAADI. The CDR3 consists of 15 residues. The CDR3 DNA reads TGCGCCAGCAGTGAGTCGGACGGTCGTAATTCACCCCTCCACTTT. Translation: CASSESDGRNSPLHF.

CDR3 coding DNA: TGTGCCAGCAGTGTTGTTTGGACCGGGGAGCTGTTTTTT. Protein product: CASSVVWTGELFF. The V gene is TRBV6-1, the J gene TRBJ2-2; D is unclear. V lost 4 bases to trimming and J lost 5 bases, with 8 bases between them. The germline V gene encodes CDR1 MNHNS and CDR2 SASEGT. The CDR3 totals 13 residues.